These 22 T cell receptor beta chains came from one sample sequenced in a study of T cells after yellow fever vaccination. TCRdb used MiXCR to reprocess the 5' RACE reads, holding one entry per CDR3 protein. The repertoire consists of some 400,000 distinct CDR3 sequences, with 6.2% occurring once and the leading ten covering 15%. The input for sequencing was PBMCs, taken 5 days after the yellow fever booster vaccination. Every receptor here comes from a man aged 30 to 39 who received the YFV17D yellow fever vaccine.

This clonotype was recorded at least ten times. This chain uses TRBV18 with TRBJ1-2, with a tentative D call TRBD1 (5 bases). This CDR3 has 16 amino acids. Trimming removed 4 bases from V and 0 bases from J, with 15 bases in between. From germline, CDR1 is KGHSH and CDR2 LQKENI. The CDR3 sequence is CASSLGEQQANYGYTF. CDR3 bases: TGTGCCAGCTCACTGGGGGAGCAGCAAGCTAACTATGGCTACACCTTC.

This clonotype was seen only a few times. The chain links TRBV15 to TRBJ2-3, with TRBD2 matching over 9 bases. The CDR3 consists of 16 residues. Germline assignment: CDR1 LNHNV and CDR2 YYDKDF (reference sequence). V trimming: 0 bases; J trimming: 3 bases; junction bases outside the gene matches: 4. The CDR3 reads CATSRDTSGLTDTQYF. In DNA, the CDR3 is TGTGCCACCAGCAGAGACACTAGCGGGCTGACAGATACGCAGTATTTT.

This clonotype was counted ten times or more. For the CDR3, the DNA is TGTGCCAGCAGTTTGGCCCTCGGCCTGAGGGAGCAGTACTTC. This codes for CASSLALGLREQYF. The chain recombines TRBV12-3 or TRBV12-4 with TRBJ2-7, with D unresolved. Trimming shortened V by 3 bases and J by 7 bases, and 16 bases separated the two germline ends. This CDR3 is built from 14 residues.

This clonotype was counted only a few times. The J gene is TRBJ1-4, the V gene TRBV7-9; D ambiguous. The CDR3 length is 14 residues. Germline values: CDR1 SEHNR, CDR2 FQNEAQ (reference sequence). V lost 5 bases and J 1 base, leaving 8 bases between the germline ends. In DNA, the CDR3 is TGTGCCAGCAGCCCGAGTATAACTAATGAAAAACTGTTTTTT. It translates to CASSPSITNEKLFF.

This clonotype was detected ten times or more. The CDR3 is CASSQAGAGGSYEQYF. CDR3 coding DNA: TGTGCCAGCAGCCAAGCGGGGGCAGGGGGTTCCTACGAGCAGTACTTC. The chain couples TRBV3-1 to TRBJ2-7; TRBD1 might be the D (7 bases). Deletions cut 1 base from V and 1 base from J, with 14 bases between. The germline V gene encodes CDR1 LGHDT and CDR2 YNNKEL (reference sequence). This CDR3 is built from 16 residues.

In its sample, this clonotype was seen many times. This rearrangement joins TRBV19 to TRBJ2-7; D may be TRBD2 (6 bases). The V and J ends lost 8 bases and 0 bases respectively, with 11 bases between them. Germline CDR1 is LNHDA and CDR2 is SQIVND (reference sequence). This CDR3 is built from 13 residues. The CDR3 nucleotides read TGTGCCAGTCACGGGACTTCCTCCTACGAGCAGTACTTC. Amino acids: CASHGTSSYEQYF.

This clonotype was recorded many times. CDR3 in DNA: TGTGCCAGCAGTTTAGATGAGGGAGTCTACAATGAGCAGTTCTTC. It encodes CASSLDEGVYNEQFF. The rearrangement joins TRBV12-3 or TRBV12-4 to TRBJ2-1, with TRBD2 as a possible D gene (5 bases). V gave up 1 base and J gave up 3 bases, with 10 bases separating them. The CDR3 spans 15 residues.

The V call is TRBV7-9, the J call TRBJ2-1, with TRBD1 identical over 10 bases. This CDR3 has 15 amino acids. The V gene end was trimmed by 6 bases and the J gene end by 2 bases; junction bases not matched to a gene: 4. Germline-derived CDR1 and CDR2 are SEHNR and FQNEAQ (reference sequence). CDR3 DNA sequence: TGTGCCAGCAGTCCCGACAGGGGGCCCTACAATGAGCAGTTCTTC. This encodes CASSPDRGPYNEQFF.

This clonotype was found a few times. CDR3 in amino acids: CASSPPTDQETQYF. As DNA, the CDR3 is TGTGCCAGCAGCCCTCCGACAGACCAAGAGACCCAGTACTTC. This chain uses TRBV7-9 with TRBJ2-5; TRBD1 is a possible D gene (5 bases). CDR3 length: 14 amino acids. Trimming stripped 5 bases from V and 0 bases from J, with 10 bases between. In germline, CDR1 is SEHNR, CDR2 FQNEAQ (reference sequence).

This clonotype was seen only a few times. As DNA, the CDR3 is TGTGCCAGCAGCGTCTCATTTAACAAGGGAGGGCCCCACGAGCAGTACTTC. Translating gives CASSVSFNKGGPHEQYF. This rearrangement joins TRBV9 to TRBJ2-7; the match to TRBD2 covers 7 bases. This CDR3 is built from 17 residues. V trimming: 2 bases; J trimming: 5 bases; junction bases outside the gene matches: 16. Germline V lookup: CDR1 SGDLS, CDR2 YYNGEE. The full variable domain, completed using reference TRBV9 and TRBJ2-7, is DSGVTQTPKHLITATGQRVTLRCSPRSGDLSVYWYQQSLDQGLQFLIQYYNGEERAKGNILERFSAQQFPDLHSELNLSSLELGDSALYFCASSVSFNKGGPHEQYFGPGTRLTVT.

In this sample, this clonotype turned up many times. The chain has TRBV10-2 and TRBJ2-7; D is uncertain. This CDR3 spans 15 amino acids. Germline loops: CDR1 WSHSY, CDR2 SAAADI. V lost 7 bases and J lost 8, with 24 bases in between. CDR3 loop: CASTPLVTDLEQQYF. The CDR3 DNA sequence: TGCGCCAGCACCCCGTTAGTTACCGACCTGGAGCAGCAGTACTTC.

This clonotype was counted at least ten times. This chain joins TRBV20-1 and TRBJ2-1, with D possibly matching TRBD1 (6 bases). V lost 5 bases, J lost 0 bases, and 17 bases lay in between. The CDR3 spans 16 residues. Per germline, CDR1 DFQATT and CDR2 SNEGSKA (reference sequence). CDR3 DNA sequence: TGCAGTGCTCCCAGGGGCTCGGAAAGCTCCTACAATGAGCAGTTCTTC. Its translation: CSAPRGSESSYNEQFF.

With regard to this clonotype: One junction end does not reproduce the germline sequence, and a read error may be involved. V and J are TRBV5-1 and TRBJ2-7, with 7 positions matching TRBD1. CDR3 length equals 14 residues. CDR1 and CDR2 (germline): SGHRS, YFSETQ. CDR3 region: CASSLEGQLDPPHF. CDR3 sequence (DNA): TGCGCCAGCAGCTTGGAGGGACAGCTGGACCCCCCGCACTTC.

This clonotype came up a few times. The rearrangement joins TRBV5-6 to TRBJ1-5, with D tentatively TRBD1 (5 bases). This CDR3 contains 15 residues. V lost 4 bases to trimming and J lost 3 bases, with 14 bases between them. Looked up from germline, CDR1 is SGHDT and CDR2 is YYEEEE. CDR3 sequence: CASSLRDGTNQPQHF. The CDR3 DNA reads TGTGCCAGCAGCCTCCGGGACGGAACCAATCAGCCCCAGCATTTT.

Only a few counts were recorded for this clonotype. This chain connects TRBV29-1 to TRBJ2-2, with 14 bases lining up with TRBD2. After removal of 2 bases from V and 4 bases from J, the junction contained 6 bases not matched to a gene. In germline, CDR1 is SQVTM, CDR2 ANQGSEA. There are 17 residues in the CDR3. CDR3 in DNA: TGCAGCGTTGAACGACTAGCGGGAGGGCCCGTCACCGGGGAGCTGTTTTTT. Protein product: CSVERLAGGPVTGELFF.

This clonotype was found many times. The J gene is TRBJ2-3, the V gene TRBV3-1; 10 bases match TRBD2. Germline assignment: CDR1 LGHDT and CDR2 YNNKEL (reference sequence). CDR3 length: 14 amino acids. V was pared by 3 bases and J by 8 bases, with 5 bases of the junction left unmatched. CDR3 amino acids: CASSQASGSGTQYF. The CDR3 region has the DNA TGTGCCAGCAGCCAGGCTAGCGGGAGTGGTACGCAGTATTTT.

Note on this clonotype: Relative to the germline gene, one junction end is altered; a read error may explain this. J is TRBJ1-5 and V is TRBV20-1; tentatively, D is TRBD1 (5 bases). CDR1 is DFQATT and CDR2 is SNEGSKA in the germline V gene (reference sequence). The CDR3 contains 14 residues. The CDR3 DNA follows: TGCTGTGCTATAATCGGGACGATCAATCAGCCCCAGCATTTT. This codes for CCAIIGTINQPQHF.

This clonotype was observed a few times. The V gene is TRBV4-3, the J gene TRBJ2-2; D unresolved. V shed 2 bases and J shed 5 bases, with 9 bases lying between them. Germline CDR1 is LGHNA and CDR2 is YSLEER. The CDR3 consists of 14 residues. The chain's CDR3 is CASSQLGDTGELFF. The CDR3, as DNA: TGCGCCAGCAGCCAATTAGGTGATACCGGGGAGCTGTTTTTT.

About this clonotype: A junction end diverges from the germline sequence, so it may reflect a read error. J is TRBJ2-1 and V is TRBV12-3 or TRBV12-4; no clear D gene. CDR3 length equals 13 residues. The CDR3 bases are TGTGCCAGCAGTTTTGGGTCCTACAATGAGCAGTCCTTC. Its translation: CASSFGSYNEQSF.

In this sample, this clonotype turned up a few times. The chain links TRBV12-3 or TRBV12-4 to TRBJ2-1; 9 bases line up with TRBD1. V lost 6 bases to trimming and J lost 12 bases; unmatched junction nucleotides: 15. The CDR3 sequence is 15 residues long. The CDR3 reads CASRDDRGGRFVQFF. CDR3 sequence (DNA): TGTGCCAGCAGGGACGACAGGGGGGGACGTTTTGTGCAGTTCTTC.

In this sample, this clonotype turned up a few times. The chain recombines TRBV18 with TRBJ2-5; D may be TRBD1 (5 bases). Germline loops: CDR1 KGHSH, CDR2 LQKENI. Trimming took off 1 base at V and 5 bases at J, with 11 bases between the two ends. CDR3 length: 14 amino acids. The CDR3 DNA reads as TGTGCCAGCTCACCACGTGACAGTTTGGAGACCCAGTACTTC. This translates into CASSPRDSLETQYF. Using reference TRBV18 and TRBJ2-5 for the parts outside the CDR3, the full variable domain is NAGVMQNPRHLVRRRGQEARLRCSPMKGHSHVYWYRQLPEEGLKFMVYLQKENIIDESGMPKERFSAEFPKEGPSILRIQQVVRGDSAAYFCASSPRDSLETQYFGPGTRLLVL.

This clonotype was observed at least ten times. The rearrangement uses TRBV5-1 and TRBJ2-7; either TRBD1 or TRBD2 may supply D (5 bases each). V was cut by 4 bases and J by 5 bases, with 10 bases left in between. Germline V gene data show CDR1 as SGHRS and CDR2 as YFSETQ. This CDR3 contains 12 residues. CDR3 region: CASSQLGDEQYF. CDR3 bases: TGCGCCAGCAGCCAGTTGGGGGACGAGCAGTACTTC.